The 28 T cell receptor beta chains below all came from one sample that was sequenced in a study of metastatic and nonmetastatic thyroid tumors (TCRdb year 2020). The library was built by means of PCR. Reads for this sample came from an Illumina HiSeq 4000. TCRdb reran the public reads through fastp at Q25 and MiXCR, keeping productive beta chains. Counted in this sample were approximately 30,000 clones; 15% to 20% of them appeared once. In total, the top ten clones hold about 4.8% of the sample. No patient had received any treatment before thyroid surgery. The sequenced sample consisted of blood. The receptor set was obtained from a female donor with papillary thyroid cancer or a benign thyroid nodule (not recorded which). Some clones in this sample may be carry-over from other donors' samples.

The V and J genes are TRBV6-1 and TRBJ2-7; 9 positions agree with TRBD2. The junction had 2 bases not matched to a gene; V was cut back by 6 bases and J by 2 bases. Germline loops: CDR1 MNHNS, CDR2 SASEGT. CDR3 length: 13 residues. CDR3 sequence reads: CASSLAGAYEQYF. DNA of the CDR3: TGTGCCAGCAGCTTAGCGGGAGCCTACGAGCAGTACTTC.

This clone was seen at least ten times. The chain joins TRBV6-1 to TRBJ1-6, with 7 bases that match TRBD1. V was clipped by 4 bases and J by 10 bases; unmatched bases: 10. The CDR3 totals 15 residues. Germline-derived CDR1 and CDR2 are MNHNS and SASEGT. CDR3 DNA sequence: TGTGCCAGCAGTGGCGACACGACAGGGTACTCACCCCTCCACTTT. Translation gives CASSGDTTGYSPLHF.

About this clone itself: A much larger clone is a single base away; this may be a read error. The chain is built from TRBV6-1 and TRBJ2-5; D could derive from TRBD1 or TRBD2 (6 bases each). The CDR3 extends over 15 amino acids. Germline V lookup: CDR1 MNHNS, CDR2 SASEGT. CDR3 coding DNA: TGTGCCAGCAATGAATGGGGGGCGGTGGGAGAGACCCAGTACTTC. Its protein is CASNEWGAVGETQYF.

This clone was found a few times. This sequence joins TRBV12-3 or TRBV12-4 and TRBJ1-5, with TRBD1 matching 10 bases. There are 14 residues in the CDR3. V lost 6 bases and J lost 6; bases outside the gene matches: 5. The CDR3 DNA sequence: TGTGCCAGCAGCCATCGGACAGGGGGTCAGCCCCAGCATTTT. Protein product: CASSHRTGGQPQHF.

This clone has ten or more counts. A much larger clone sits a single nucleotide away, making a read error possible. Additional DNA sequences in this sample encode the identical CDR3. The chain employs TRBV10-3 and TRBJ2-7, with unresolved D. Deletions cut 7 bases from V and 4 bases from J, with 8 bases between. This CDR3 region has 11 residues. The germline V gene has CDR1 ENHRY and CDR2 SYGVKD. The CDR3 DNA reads TGTGCCATCAAGGAATATTACGAGCAGTACTTC. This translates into CAIKEYYEQYF.

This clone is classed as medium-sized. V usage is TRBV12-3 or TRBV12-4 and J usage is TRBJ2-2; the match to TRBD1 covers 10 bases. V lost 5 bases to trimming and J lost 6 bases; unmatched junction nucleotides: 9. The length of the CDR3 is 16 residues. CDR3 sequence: CASSPRTGGLAGELFF. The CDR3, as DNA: TGTGCCAGCAGTCCCCGGACAGGGGGACTTGCCGGGGAGCTGTTTTTT.

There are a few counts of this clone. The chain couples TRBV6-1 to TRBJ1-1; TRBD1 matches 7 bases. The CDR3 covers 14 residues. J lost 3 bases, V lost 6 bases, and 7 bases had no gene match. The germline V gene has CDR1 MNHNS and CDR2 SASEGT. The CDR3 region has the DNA TGTGCCAGCAGCAGGGGGTTAGGGCACACTGAAGCTTTCTTT. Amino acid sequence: CASSRGLGHTEAFF.

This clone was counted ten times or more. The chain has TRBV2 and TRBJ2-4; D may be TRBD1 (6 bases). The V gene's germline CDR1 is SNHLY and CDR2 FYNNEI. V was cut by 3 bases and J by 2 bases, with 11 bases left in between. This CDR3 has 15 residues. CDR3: CASSDGRGPKNIQYF. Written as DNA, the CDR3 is TGTGCCAGCAGTGACGGCAGGGGCCCCAAAAACATTCAGTACTTC.

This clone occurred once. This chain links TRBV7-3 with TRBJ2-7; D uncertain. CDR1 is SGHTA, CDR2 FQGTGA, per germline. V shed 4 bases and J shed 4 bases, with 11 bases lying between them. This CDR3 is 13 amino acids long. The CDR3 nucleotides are TGTGCCAGCAGCTCAATAGACGGTTACGAGCAGTACTTC. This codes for CASSSIDGYEQYF.

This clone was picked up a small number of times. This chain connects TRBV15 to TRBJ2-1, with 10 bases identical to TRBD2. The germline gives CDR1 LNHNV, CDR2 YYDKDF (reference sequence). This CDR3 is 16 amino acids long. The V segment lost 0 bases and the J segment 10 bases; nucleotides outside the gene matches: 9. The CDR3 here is CATSRELAGDIAEQFF. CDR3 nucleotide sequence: TGTGCCACCAGCAGAGAGCTAGCGGGAGATATCGCCGAGCAGTTCTTC.

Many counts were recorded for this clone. DNA for the CDR3: TGCGCCAGCCGGCTAGCGGGAGTGGGGAATGAGCAGTTCTTC. Protein sequence: CASRLAGVGNEQFF. The rearrangement links TRBV10-2 to TRBJ2-1; 10 nucleotides agree with TRBD2. The CDR3 consists of 14 residues. J gave up 7 bases and V 8 bases, and 8 bases lay outside the gene matches. Germline assignment: CDR1 WSHSY and CDR2 SAAADI.

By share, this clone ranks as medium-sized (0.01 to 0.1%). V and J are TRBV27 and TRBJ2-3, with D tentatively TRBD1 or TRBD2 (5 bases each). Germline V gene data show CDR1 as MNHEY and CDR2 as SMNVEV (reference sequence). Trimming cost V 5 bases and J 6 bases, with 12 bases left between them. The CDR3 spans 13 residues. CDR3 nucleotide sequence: TGTGCCAGCAGTCTCTTAGGGGAGGATACGCAGTATTTT. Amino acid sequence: CASSLLGEDTQYF.

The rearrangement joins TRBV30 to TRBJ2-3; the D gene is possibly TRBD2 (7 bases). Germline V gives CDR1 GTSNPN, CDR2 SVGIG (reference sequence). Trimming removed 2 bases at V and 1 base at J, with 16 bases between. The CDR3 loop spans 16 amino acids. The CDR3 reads CAWSWRGGTGTDTQYF. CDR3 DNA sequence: TGTGCCTGGAGTTGGAGGGGGGGCACGGGCACAGATACGCAGTATTTT.

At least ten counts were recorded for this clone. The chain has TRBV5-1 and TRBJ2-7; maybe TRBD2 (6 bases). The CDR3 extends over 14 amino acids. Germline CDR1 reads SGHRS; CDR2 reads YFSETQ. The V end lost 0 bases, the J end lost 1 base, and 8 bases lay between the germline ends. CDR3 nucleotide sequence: TGCGCCAGCAGCTTGGGCGGGGCTTCCTACGAGCAGTACTTC. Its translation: CASSLGGASYEQYF.

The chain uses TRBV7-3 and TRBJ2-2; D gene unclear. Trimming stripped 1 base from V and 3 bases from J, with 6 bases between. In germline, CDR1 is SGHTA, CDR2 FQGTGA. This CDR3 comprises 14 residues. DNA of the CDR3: TGTGCCAGCAGCTTAAGGCTCTACACCGGGGAGCTGTTTTTT. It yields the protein CASSLRLYTGELFF.

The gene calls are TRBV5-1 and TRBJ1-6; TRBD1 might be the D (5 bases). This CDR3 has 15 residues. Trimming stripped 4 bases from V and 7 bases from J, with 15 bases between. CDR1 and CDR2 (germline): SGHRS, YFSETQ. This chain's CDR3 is CASSRAGGWNSPLHF. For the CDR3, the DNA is TGCGCCAGCAGCCGGGCGGGGGGATGGAATTCACCCCTCCACTTT.

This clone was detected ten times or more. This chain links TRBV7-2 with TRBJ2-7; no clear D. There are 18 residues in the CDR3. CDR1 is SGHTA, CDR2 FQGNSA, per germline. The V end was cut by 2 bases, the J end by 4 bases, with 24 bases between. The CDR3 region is CASSLPVDVNGLEYEQYF. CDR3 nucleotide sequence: TGTGCCAGCAGCTTACCCGTGGATGTTAACGGCCTTGAGTACGAGCAGTACTTC. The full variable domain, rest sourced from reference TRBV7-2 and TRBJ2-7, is GAGVSQSPSNKVTEKGKDVELRCDPISGHTALYWYRQSLGQGLEFLIYFQGNSAPDKSGLPSDRFSAERTGGSVSTLTIQRTQQEDSAVYLCASSLPVDVNGLEYEQYFGPGTRLTVT.

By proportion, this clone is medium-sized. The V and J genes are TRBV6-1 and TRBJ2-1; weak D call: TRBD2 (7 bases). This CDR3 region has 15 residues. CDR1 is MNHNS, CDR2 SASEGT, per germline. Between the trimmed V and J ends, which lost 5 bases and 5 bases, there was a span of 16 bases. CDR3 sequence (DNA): TGTGCCAGCAGTAAGGCAAGGGGGACTAACAATGAGCAGTTCTTC. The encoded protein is CASSKARGTNNEQFF.

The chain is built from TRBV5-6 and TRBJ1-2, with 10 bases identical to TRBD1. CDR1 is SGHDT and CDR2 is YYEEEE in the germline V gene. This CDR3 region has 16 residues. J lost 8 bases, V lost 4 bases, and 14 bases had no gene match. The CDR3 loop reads CASSRRGTGEWKGYTF. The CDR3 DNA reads TGTGCCAGCAGCCGGAGGGGGACAGGGGAGTGGAAAGGCTACACCTTC.

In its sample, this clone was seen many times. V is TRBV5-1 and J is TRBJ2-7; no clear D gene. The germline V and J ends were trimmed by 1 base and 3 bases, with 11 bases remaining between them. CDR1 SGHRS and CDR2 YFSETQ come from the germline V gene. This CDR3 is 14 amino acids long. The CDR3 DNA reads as TGCGCCAGCAGCTTGAAGTTCCCCGGCTACGAGCAGTACTTC. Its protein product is CASSLKFPGYEQYF.

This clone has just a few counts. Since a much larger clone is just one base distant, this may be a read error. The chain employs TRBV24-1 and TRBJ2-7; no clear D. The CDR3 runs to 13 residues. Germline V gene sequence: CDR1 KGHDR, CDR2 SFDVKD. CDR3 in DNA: TGTGCCACCAGTACTCCGGGTGCATACGAGCAGCACTTC. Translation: CATSTPGAYEQHF.

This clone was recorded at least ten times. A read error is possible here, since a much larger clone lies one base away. CDR3 sequence reads: CASSEKQGANGAPLHF. For the CDR3, the DNA is TGCGCCAGCAGTGAAAAACAGGGGGCGAACGGCGCACCCCTCCACTTT. The chain has TRBV10-2 and TRBJ1-6; TRBD1 agrees at 9 bases. V was clipped by 3 bases and J by 11 bases; unmatched bases: 11. Per germline, CDR1 WSHSY and CDR2 SAAADI. There are 16 residues in the CDR3.

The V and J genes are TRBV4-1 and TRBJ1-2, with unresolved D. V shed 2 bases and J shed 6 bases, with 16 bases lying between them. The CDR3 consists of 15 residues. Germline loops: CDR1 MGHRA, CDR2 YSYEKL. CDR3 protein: CASSQPSPLADGYTF. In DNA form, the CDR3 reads TGCGCCAGCAGCCAACCCTCCCCCCTGGCGGATGGCTACACCTTC.

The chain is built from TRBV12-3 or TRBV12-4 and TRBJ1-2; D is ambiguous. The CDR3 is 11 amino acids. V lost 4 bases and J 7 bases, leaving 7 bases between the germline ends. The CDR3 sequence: CASSSRAGYTF. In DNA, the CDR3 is TGTGCCAGCAGTTCCCGGGCTGGCTACACCTTC.

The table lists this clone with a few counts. The CDR3 DNA is TGTGCCAGCAAACAGGGAACAGCCCCTTACAATGAGCAGTTCTTC. Translated: CASKQGTAPYNEQFF. The genes are TRBV12-3 or TRBV12-4 and TRBJ2-1; TRBD1 might be the D (6 bases). Trimming removed 7 bases at V and 4 bases at J, with 17 bases between. The length of the CDR3 is 15 residues.

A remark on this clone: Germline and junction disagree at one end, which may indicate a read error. CDR3 protein: CASIDHFDLYEQCF. The CDR3 DNA sequence: TGTGCCAGCATCGACCACTTCGATTTATACGAGCAGTGCTTC. This rearrangement joins TRBV12-3 or TRBV12-4 to TRBJ2-7; D is unresolved. The CDR3 is 14 amino acids.

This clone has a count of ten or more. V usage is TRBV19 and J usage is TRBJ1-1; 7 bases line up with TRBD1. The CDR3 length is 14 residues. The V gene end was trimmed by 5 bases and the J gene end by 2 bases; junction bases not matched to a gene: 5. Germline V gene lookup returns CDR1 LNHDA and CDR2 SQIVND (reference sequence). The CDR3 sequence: CASSLQGVNTEAFF. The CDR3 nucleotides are TGTGCCAGTAGTTTGCAGGGGGTTAACACTGAAGCTTTCTTT. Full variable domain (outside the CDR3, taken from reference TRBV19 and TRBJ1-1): DGGITQSPKYLFRKEGQNVTLSCEQNLNHDAMYWYRQDPGQGLRLIYYSQIVNDFQKGDIAEGYSVSREKKESFPLTVTSAQKNPTAFYLCASSLQGVNTEAFFGQGTRLTVV.

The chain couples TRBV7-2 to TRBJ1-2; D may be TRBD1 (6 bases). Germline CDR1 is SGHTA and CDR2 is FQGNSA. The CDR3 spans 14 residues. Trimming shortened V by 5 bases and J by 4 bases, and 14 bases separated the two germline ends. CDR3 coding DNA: TGTGCCAGCAGCCAGGGCCAGGGGCGCTATGGCTACACCTTC. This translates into CASSQGQGRYGYTF.